The 21 T cell receptor beta chains in this list originate from one sample, sequenced in a study of cytotoxic CD8 clonotypes in ibrutinib-treated CLL. The data were produced by immunoSEQ multiplex PCR, yet TCRdb's version contains in-frame clones alone and is incomplete. The sample has some 29,000 clones; about 80% are singletons. Source: PBMCs, taken after 36 months of ibrutinib treatment. The source is a human donor with chronic lymphocytic leukemia.

This clone is a singleton in its sample. The J gene is TRBJ1-2, the V gene TRBV5-6; a possible D gene is TRBD1 (5 bases). Trimming shortened V by 4 bases and J by 4 bases, and 14 bases separated the two germline ends. Germline CDR1 SGHDT, CDR2 YYEEEE. The CDR3 is 14 amino acids. The CDR3 reads CASSPEGSGYGYTF. The CDR3 DNA reads TGTGCCAGCAGCCCTGAGGGGTCGGGCTATGGCTACACCTTC.

The chain is built from TRBV6-5 and TRBJ2-5; 9 bases agree with TRBD1. Per the germline V gene, CDR1 is MNHEY and CDR2 is SVGAGI. This CDR3 comprises 14 residues. Unmatched junction bases numbered 5, after V lost 5 bases and J lost 4 bases. Here the CDR3 DNA reads TGTGCCAGCAGTCCAACAGGGGGCCGAGAGACCCAGTACTTC. This gives the protein CASSPTGGRETQYF.

This rearrangement joins TRBV20-1 to TRBJ2-5, with D unresolved. The CDR3 covers 11 residues. The V end lost 4 bases, the J end lost 1 base, and 4 bases lay between the germline ends. Germline-derived CDR1 and CDR2 are DFQATT and SNEGSKA (reference sequence). The CDR3 DNA follows: TGCAGTGCTAATTCCCAAGAGACCCAGTACTTC. Protein: CSANSQETQYF.

This chain joins TRBV20-1 and TRBJ1-2; D uncertain. The CDR3 spans 11 residues. V was cut by 4 bases and J by 6 bases, with 9 bases left in between. Germline assignment: CDR1 DFQATT and CDR2 SNEGSKA (reference sequence). The chain's CDR3 is CSATGTHGYTF. The CDR3 DNA is TGCAGTGCTACCGGAACCCATGGCTACACCTTC.

The V call is TRBV9, the J call TRBJ2-1; 8 positions agree with TRBD1. From germline, CDR1 is SGDLS and CDR2 YYNGEE. This CDR3 contains 15 residues. V lost 0 bases and J lost 4; bases outside the gene matches: 3. CDR3 region: CASSVEQGVYNEQFF. The CDR3 DNA sequence: TGTGCCAGCAGCGTAGAACAGGGGGTATACAATGAGCAGTTCTTC.

The rearrangement uses TRBV7-2 and TRBJ1-2, with a possible D match to TRBD1 (6 bases). Germline V lookup: CDR1 SGHTA, CDR2 FQGNSA. V was shortened by 5 bases and J by 8 bases, with 15 bases between the two germline ends. This CDR3 is built from 13 residues. In DNA, the CDR3 is TGTGCCAGCAGCGTACGACAGGCCTACGGCTACACCTTC. Amino acid sequence: CASSVRQAYGYTF.

J is TRBJ2-7 and V is TRBV27, with 10 bases matching TRBD1. The trim removed 0 bases at V and 2 bases at J, leaving 1 base unmatched. CDR1 and CDR2 from the germline V gene are MNHEY and SMNVEV (reference sequence). This CDR3 contains 15 residues. DNA for the CDR3: TGTGCCAGCAGTTTATCGGGACAGGGGACCTACGAGCAGTACTTC. Protein product: CASSLSGQGTYEQYF.

J is TRBJ1-1 and V is TRBV6-6, with 7 bases aligning to TRBD1. The length of the CDR3 is 15 residues. Germline trimming cut 1 base from V and 5 bases from J; bases unmatched to any gene: 7. Per the germline V gene, CDR1 is MNHNY and CDR2 is SVGAGI (reference sequence). CDR3 in amino acids: CASSYLSGGGTEAFF. The DNA of the CDR3 is TGTGCCAGCAGTTACTTATCAGGGGGAGGTACTGAAGCTTTCTTT.

J is TRBJ2-2 and V is TRBV4-2; 7 bases match TRBD2. The CDR3 is 18 amino acids. With 5 bases clipped from V and 3 bases from J, the junction kept 15 bases outside the gene matches. Germline V CDR1 and CDR2: LGHNA, YNFKEQ. CDR3 sequence (DNA): TGTGCCAGCAGCTCTCAGGTCGGCGGGGGATGGGACACCGGGGAGCTGTTTTTT. Translating gives CASSSQVGGGWDTGELFF.

The table lists this clone with a few counts. The genes are TRBV7-6 and TRBJ2-7, with D tentatively TRBD1 (5 bases). The CDR3 is 14 amino acids. Trimming cost V 1 base and J 5 bases, with 12 bases left between them. Germline CDR1 and CDR2: SGHVS and FNYEAQ. CDR3 sequence: CASSLVAQGHEQYF. The CDR3 nucleotides read TGTGCCAGCAGCTTAGTGGCCCAGGGCCACGAGCAGTACTTC.

This clone was observed a single time. V usage is TRBV25-1 and J usage is TRBJ1-3; the D gene is possibly TRBD1 (5 bases). The CDR3 contains 14 residues. Germline CDR1 is MGHDK and CDR2 is SYGVNS. Trimming removed 1 base at V and 8 bases at J, with 12 bases between. For the CDR3, the DNA is TGTGCCAGCAGTGAATTGGTGGGAGGGGACACCATATATTTT. It yields the protein CASSELVGGDTIYF.

The rearrangement joins TRBV12-5 to TRBJ1-4; D call uncertain. CDR3 size: 12 residues. Germline assignment: CDR1 LGHNT and CDR2 FRNRAP. Deletions cut 6 bases from V and 6 bases from J, with 8 bases between. As DNA, the CDR3 is TGTGCTAGTGGGGATTTAGATGAAAAACTGTTTTTT. Translation gives CASGDLDEKLFF.

The chain uses TRBV5-5 and TRBJ2-7; D uncertain. This CDR3 region has 14 residues. The V gene lost 0 bases and the J gene lost 3 bases, with 10 bases spanning the gap. Germline CDR1 is SGHKS and CDR2 is YYEKEE (reference sequence). The CDR3 nucleotides read TGTGCCAGCAGCTTGGAACCCGACGGCTACGAGCAGTACTTC. As protein: CASSLEPDGYEQYF.

This chain links TRBV29-1 with TRBJ2-1; 12 nucleotides line up with TRBD2. There are 11 residues in the CDR3. Germline-derived CDR1 and CDR2 are SQVTM and ANQGSEA. V lost 7 bases to trimming and J lost 13 bases; unmatched junction nucleotides: 5. CDR3 amino acids: CSARLAGDQFF. The DNA for the CDR3 is TGCAGCGCGAGACTAGCGGGGGACCAGTTCTTC.

The chain is built from TRBV13 and TRBJ1-2; 8 bases line up with TRBD1. CDR3 length: 14 amino acids. V shed 4 bases, J shed 4 bases, and the junction held 5 bases outside the gene matches. Per the germline V gene, CDR1 is PRHDT and CDR2 is FYEKMQ (reference sequence). CDR3 amino acids: CASSWTGWAYGYTF. The CDR3 bases are TGTGCCAGCAGCTGGACAGGGTGGGCCTATGGCTACACCTTC.

This rearrangement joins TRBV5-6 to TRBJ2-5; 8 bases agree with TRBD1. The CDR3 length is 13 residues. V shed 3 bases, J shed 5 bases, and the junction held 3 bases outside the gene matches. Germline CDR1 and CDR2: SGHDT and YYEEEE. Here the CDR3 reads CASSWTGQETQYF. In DNA, the CDR3 is TGTGCCAGCAGCTGGACAGGGCAGGAGACCCAGTACTTC.

V and J are TRBV4-1 and TRBJ1-2; D call uncertain. Trimming took off 1 base at V and 3 bases at J, with 9 bases between the two ends. The CDR3 is 14 residues long. The germline CDR1 and CDR2 sequences are MGHRA and YSYEKL. The chain's CDR3 is CASSQGRVDYGYTF. The CDR3 nucleotides are TGCGCCAGCAGCCAAGGTCGGGTTGACTATGGCTACACCTTC.

This sequence joins TRBV6-5 and TRBJ1-1; D remains unclear. V gave up 1 base and J gave up 3 bases, with 0 bases separating them. The CDR3 is made up of 11 amino acids. Germline CDR1 MNHEY, CDR2 SVGAGI. CDR3 sequence: CASSYYTEAFF. CDR3 nucleotides: TGTGCCAGCAGTTACTACACTGAAGCTTTCTTT.

This rearrangement joins TRBV5-4 to TRBJ2-3, with D tentatively TRBD2 (6 bases). The germline V gene has CDR1 SGHNT and CDR2 YYREEE (reference sequence). This CDR3 region has 15 residues. V was pared by 4 bases and J by 0 bases, with 12 bases between. The chain's CDR3 is CASSAAGTSTDTQYF. CDR3 sequence (DNA): TGTGCCAGCAGCGCTGCCGGGACTAGCACAGATACGCAGTATTTT.

This chain joins TRBV27 and TRBJ2-2; the D call may be TRBD1 or TRBD2 (6 bases each). This CDR3 is built from 14 residues. Trimming removed 3 bases from V and 7 bases from J, with 12 bases in between. Germline V lookup: CDR1 MNHEY, CDR2 SMNVEV (reference sequence). The CDR3 nucleotides read TGTGCCAGCAGTTTTGAGGGGGGTAGCGGGGAGCTGTTTTTT. This translates into CASSFEGGSGELFF.

The chain carries TRBV11-2 and TRBJ1-4; D gene unclear. The ends were cut back, 1 base at V and 8 bases at J, with 11 bases in the middle. CDR3 size: 14 residues. In germline, CDR1 is SGHAT, CDR2 FQNNGV. The CDR3 is CASSLGNGGEKLFF. The CDR3 DNA sequence: TGTGCCAGCAGCTTAGGAAACGGCGGGGAAAAACTGTTTTTT. Full variable domain (remainder filled in from reference TRBV11-2 and TRBJ1-4): EAGVAQSPRYKIIEKRQSVAFWCNPISGHATLYWYQQILGQGPKLLIQFQNNGVVDDSQLPKDRFSAERLKGVDSTLKIQPAKLEDSAVYLCASSLGNGGEKLFFGSGTQLSVL.